These T cell receptor beta chains were read from a single sample in a study of identical twins. TCRdb re-derived calls from the 5' RACE reads in MiXCR, one entry per CDR3 protein. The sample shows roughly 720,000 distinct CDR3 sequences, about 20% of them seen only once. These sequences were also reported in another study, on T cells expressing NK-cell markers.

Sequencing was carried out using PBMCs. These receptors were obtained from a woman between 18 and 29 years old in good health. The CDR3 runs from the conserved cysteine through the conserved F or W. The D gene is left open where the match is weak. Size values are once, few and many counts, or a class for expanded clones, and some rows have none.

DNA: TGCAGTGCTTCGTGGACCGGAAACACCATATATTTT; CDR3: CSASWTGNTIYF; size: NA; D: NA; V: TRBV20-1; J: TRBJ1-3
DNA: TGCAGCGTTGACTTAGTAGCGGGGCAAGAGACCCAGTACTTC; CDR3: CSVDLVAGQETQYF; size: NA; D: TRBD2; V: TRBV29-1; J: TRBJ2-5
DNA: TGCGCCAGCAGCTTGTCGGAGGGGGACACCGGGGAGCTGTTTTTT; CDR3: CASSLSEGDTGELFF; size: NA; D: NA; V: TRBV5-1; J: TRBJ2-2
DNA: TGTGCCAGCAGCGTCCGGGACAGGGTCCCCGAGCAGTACTTC; CDR3: CASSVRDRVPEQYF; size: few; D: TRBD1; V: TRBV5-6; J: TRBJ2-7
DNA: TGCGCCAGCCGTTTTACAGGGGGAGGAATGAACACTGAAGCTTTCTTT; CDR3: CASRFTGGGMNTEAFF; size: NA; D: TRBD1; V: TRBV5-1; J: TRBJ1-1
DNA: TGTGCCAGCAGCCAGGACATACTCGTCGAAAAACTGTTTTTT; CDR3: CASSQDILVEKLFF; size: NA; D: NA; V: TRBV7-9; J: TRBJ1-4
DNA: TGTGCCAGCAGCCAAGAGGGAAATCAAGGAGAGACCCAGTACTTC; CDR3: CASSQEGNQGETQYF; size: NA; D: NA; V: TRBV3-1; J: TRBJ2-5
DNA: TGTGCCAGCAGCTTAGTTATAGGCGGGCTTGAAGCTTTCTTT; CDR3: CASSLVIGGLEAFF; size: few; D: NA; V: TRBV7-2; J: TRBJ1-1
DNA: TGCGCCAGCAGCTTAAAAAGCGGGAGGGCCAACACCGGGGAGCTGTTTTTT; CDR3: CASSLKSGRANTGELFF; size: few; D: TRBD2; V: TRBV10-2; J: TRBJ2-2
DNA: TGTGCCAGCAGCGTTGGGGACAGTCCTAACTATGGCTACACCTTC; CDR3: CASSVGDSPNYGYTF; size: few; D: TRBD1; V: TRBV9; J: TRBJ1-2
DNA: TGCGCCAGCAGCCGAGGGGTCCAATTGGGCTACAATGAGCAGTTCTTC; CDR3: CASSRGVQLGYNEQFF; size: many; D: NA; V: TRBV5-1; J: TRBJ2-1
DNA: TGTGCCAGCAGTGGCGGACAGGCGGGAAACACTGAAGCTTTCTTT; CDR3: CASSGGQAGNTEAFF; size: NA; D: TRBD1; V: TRBV6-2/TRBV6-3; J: TRBJ1-1
DNA: TGCAGTGCACCAGACATCACAGATACGCAGTATTTT; CDR3: CSAPDITDTQYF; size: NA; D: NA; V: TRBV20-1; J: TRBJ2-3
DNA: TGTGCAAGTCGCTTAGCGCTGGGGGGGACGGTGAACACTGAAGCTTTCTTT; CDR3: CASRLALGGTVNTEAFF; size: NA; D: NA; V: TRBV12-2; J: TRBJ1-1
DNA: TGCGCCAGCAGCTTGCTAGCGGGGGGGGCATCCTACAATGAGCAGTTCTTC; CDR3: CASSLLAGGASYNEQFF; size: many; D: TRBD2; V: TRBV5-1; J: TRBJ2-1
DNA: TGTGCCAGCAGCGTAGGCCAGACGAACACCGGGGAGCTGTTTTTT; CDR3: CASSVGQTNTGELFF; size: NA; D: NA; V: TRBV9; J: TRBJ2-2
DNA: TGCAGTTTCGGATGGACTGAAGCTTTCTTT; CDR3: CSFGWTEAFF; size: NA; D: NA; V: TRBV20-1; J: TRBJ1-1
DNA: TGTGCCAGCAAACCTGCGGCGGGGCTGAACACTGAAGCTTTCTTT; CDR3: CASKPAAGLNTEAFF; size: few; D: NA; V: TRBV27; J: TRBJ1-1
DNA: TGCAGTGCTAGTAAGGCTTCGGGAGACCGTCGGGAGGGCTACACCTTC; CDR3: CSASKASGDRREGYTF; size: NA; D: NA; V: TRBV20-1; J: TRBJ1-2
DNA: TGTGCCACTAACAAGGGGGGCTCCTACAATGAGCAGTTCTTC; CDR3: CATNKGGSYNEQFF; size: NA; D: NA; V: TRBV6-2/TRBV6-3; J: TRBJ2-1